This T cell receptor (beta chain) was identified during a study of tumor-infiltrating lymphocytes in primary liver carcinoma. Extraction also yielded germline DNA, while blood RNA was obtained from unsorted whole blood. Germline trimming cut 4 bases from V and 6 bases from J; bases unmatched to any gene: 6. CDR3 length: 16 amino acids. Germline V gene lookup returns CDR1 SGHAT and CDR2 FQNNGV. Starting from 500 ng of total RNA, TCR beta cDNA was produced with a primer in the constant region. Library construction for TCR beta comprised three nested multiplex PCR rounds performed with slightly modified ARM-PCR. TRBV1-TRBV30 forward and Cbeta reverse primers drove the first two approximately 11-cycle rounds. TCRdb used MiXCR to reprocess the multiplex PCR reads, holding one entry per CDR3 protein. Here the sample spans 150,000 to 200,000 distinct CDR3 sequences, around 60% being singletons.

The J gene is TRBJ2-2, the V gene TRBV11-2, with 12 bases identical to TRBD2. This TCR came from a man aged 35 to 55 with primary liver carcinoma and hepatitis B virus infection. Sequenced sample: peripheral blood. Written as DNA, the CDR3 is TGTGCCAGCAGCTCCCGACTAGCGGGAGCCCCCGGGGAGCTGTTTTTT. This sequence encodes CASSSRLAGAPGELFF.